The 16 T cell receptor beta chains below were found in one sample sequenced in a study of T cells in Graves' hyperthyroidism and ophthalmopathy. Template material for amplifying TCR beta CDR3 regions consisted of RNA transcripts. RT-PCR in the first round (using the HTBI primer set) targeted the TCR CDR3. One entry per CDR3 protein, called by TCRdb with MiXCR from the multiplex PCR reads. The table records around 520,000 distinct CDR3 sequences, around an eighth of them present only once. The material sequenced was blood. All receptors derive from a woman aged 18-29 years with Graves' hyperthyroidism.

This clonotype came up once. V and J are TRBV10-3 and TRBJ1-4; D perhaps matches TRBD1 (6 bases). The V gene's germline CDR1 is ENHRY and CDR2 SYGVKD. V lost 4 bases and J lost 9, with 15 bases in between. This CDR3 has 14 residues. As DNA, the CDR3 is TGTGCCATCAGTGCAGAGGGGGTCCACCAAAAACTGTTTTTT. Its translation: CAISAEGVHQKLFF.

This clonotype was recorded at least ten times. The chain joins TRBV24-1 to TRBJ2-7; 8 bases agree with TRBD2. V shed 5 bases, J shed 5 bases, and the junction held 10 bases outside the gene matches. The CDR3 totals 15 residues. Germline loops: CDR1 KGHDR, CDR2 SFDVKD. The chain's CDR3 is CATSAPASGSDEQYV. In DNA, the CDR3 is TGTGCCACCAGTGCCCCCGCCAGCGGGAGTGACGAGCAGTACGTC.

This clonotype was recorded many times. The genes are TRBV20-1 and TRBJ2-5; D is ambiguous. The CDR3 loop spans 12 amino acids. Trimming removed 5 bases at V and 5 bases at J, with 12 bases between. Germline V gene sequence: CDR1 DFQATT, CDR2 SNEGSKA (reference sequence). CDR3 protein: CSAREVGETQYF. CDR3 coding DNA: TGCAGTGCTCGCGAGGTTGGGGAGACCCAGTACTTC.

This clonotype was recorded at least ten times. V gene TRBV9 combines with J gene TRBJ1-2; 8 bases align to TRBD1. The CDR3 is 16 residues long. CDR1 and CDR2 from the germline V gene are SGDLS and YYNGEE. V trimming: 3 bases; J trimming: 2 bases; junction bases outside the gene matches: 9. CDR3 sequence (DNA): TGTGCCAGCAGCGCGAGCCGAACAGGGGGAAACTATGGCTACACCTTC. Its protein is CASSASRTGGNYGYTF. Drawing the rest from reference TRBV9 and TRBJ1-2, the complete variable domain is DSGVTQTPKHLITATGQRVTLRCSPRSGDLSVYWYQQSLDQGLQFLIQYYNGEERAKGNILERFSAQQFPDLHSELNLSSLELGDSALYFCASSASRTGGNYGYTFGSGTRLTVV.

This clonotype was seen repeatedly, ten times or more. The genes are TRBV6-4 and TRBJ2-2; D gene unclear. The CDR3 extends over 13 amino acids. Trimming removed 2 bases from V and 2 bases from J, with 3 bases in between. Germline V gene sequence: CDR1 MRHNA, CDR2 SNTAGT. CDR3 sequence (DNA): TGTGCCAGCAGTGACAAAAACACCGGGGAGCTGTTTTTT. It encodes CASSDKNTGELFF.

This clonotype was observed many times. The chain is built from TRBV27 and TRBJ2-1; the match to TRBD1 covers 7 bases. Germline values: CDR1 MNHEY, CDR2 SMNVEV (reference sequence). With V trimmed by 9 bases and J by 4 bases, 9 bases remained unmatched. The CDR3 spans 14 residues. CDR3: CASRDSSRYNEQFF. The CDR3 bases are TGTGCCAGTCGGGACAGTTCTCGATACAATGAGCAGTTCTTC.

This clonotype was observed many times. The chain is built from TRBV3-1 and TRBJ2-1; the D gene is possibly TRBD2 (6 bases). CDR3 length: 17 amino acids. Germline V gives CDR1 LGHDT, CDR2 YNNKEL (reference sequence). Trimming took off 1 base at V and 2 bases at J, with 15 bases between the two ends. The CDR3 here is CASSQGYGGNAYNEQFF. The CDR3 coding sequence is TGTGCCAGCAGCCAAGGTTATGGAGGGAACGCCTACAATGAGCAGTTCTTC.

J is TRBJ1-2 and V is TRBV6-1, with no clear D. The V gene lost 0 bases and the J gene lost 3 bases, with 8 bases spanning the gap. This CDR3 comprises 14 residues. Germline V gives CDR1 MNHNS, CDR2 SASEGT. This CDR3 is CASSEASRDYGYTF. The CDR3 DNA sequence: TGTGCCAGCAGTGAAGCGTCAAGGGACTATGGCTACACCTTC.

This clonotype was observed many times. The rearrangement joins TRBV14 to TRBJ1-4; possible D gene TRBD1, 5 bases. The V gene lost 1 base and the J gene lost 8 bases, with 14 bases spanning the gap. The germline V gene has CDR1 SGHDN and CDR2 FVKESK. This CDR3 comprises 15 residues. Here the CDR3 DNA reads TGTGCCAGCAGCCAAGTGCAGGGTCTCTACGAAAAACTGTTTTTT. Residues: CASSQVQGLYEKLFF.

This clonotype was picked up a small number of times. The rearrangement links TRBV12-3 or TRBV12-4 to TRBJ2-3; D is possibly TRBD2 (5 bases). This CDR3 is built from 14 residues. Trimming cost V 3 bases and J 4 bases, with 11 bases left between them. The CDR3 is CASSLAEGPDTQYF. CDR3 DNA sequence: TGTGCCAGCAGTTTGGCAGAGGGCCCAGATACGCAGTATTTT.

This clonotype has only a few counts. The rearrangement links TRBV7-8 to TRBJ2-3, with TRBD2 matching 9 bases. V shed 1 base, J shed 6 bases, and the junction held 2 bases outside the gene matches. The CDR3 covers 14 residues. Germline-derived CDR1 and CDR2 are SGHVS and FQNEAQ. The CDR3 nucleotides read TGTGCCAGCAGCTTAGGAGCGGGAGGTGATACGCAGTATTTT. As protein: CASSLGAGGDTQYF.

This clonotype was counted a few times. CDR3 sequence (DNA): TGTGCCTGGAGAACGTCGGGGGCAGATACGCAGTATTTT. Amino acid sequence: CAWRTSGADTQYF. The J gene is TRBJ2-3, the V gene TRBV30; D is possibly TRBD2 (6 bases). Germline V gene lookup returns CDR1 GTSNPN and CDR2 SVGIG (reference sequence). The length of the CDR3 is 13 residues. Deletions cut 3 bases from V and 4 bases from J, with 11 bases between.

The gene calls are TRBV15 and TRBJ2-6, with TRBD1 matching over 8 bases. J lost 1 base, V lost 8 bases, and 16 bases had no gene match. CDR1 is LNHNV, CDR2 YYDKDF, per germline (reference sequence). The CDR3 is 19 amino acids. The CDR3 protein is CATGSGQAMSLSGANVLTF. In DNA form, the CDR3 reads TGTGCCACCGGCTCGGGACAGGCAATGTCCCTTTCTGGGGCCAACGTCCTGACTTTC.

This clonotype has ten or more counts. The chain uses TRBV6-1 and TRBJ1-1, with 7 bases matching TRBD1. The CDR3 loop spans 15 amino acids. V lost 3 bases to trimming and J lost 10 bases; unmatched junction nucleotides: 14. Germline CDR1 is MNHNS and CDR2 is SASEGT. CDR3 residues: CASSDRTGGERGAFF. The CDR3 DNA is TGTGCCAGCAGTGACAGGACAGGTGGAGAGAGAGGAGCTTTCTTT.

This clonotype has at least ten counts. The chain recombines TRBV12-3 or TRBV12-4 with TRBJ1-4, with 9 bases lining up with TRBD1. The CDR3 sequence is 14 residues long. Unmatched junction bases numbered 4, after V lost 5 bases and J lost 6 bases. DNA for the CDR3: TGTGCCAGCAGTGGGACAGGGACGCATGAAAAACTGTTTTTT. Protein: CASSGTGTHEKLFF.

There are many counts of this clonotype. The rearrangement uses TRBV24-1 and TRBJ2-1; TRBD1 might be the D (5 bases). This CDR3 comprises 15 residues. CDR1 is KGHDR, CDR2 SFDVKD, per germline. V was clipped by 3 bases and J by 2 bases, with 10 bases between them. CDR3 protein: CATSDPGYPYNEQFF. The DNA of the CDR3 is TGTGCCACCAGTGATCCAGGGTACCCCTACAATGAGCAGTTCTTC.